Listed below are T cell receptor beta chains from one sample, sequenced in a study of blood T cell repertoires in COVID-19. Produced via immunoSEQ multiplex PCR; TCRdb's table is partial and in-frame only. The sample lists roughly 48,000 clones, 75% to 80% occurring once. The sample was peripheral blood. These receptor sequences come from a human donor with active or convalescent COVID-19. The donor label of this sample is uncertain. Each CDR3 is given with its conserved first and last residue. The D gene is left open where the match is weak. Rows give clone size only sometimes, using once, few, many, or a class for an expanded clone.

d_call | j_call | clone_size | v_call | cdr3_nt | cdr3_aa
TRBD1 | TRBJ2-7 | . | TRBV10-3 | TGTGCCATCAGCTCAGGGGGCGCGAAGGAGTTC | CAISSGGAKEF
. | TRBJ2-7 | . | TRBV3-1/TRBV3-2 | TGTGCCAGCAGCCACGGGGAGCGGAGGAACTACGAGCAGTACTTC | CASSHGERRNYEQYF
. | TRBJ1-2 | . | TRBV19 | TGTGCCAGTAGTATAGTGGAGGCGAGCTATGGCTACACCTTC | CASSIVEASYGYTF
. | TRBJ2-2 | . | TRBV11-2 | TGTGCCAGCAGCCCTTTGCTACAGGAAGCCTTCCCCGGGGAGCTGTTTTTT | CASSPLLQEAFPGELFF
. | TRBJ2-1 | . | TRBV29-1 | TGCAGCGTTCAAGACGGGTCCTACAATGAGCAGTTCTTC | CSVQDGSYNEQFF
. | TRBJ1-2 | . | TRBV28 | TGTGCCAGCATTCACCTGCCCCCGGGAGGCTACACCTTC | CASIHLPPGGYTF
. | TRBJ2-7 | many | TRBV7-3 | TGTGCCAGCAGCGAACTAGCATCCTACGAGCAGTACTTC | CASSELASYEQYF
. | TRBJ1-2 | . | TRBV28 | TGTGCCAGCAGTTTGGGGGGGCGAATTAGGGGCTACACCTTC | CASSLGGRIRGYTF
. | TRBJ2-1 | . | TRBV3-1/TRBV3-2 | TGTGCCAGCAGCCAAGGCACCGTAGGGAGCGATGAGCAGTTCTTC | CASSQGTVGSDEQFF
. | TRBJ2-7 | . | TRBV30 | TGTGCCTGGGCTAGGTCCTACGAGCAGTACTTC | CAWARSYEQYF
. | TRBJ1-4 | . | TRBV30 | TGTGCCTGGAGTGCAGGGACTAATGAAAAACTGTTTTTT | CAWSAGTNEKLFF
. | TRBJ2-3 | . | TRBV11-3 | TGTGCCAGCAGCTTACTCGGCATGACGGGAGCTGGCACAGATACGCAGTATTTT | CASSLLGMTGAGTDTQYF
. | TRBJ2-1 | . | TRBV19 | TGTGCCACCAGACTGGGCGGGCAGTCCTACAATGAGCAGTTCTTC | CATRLGGQSYNEQFF
. | TRBJ2-1 | . | TRBV19 | TGTGCCAGTAGTATAGTGGACAGTCCTACTCCTTACAATGAGCAGTTCTTC | CASSIVDSPTPYNEQFF
TRBD1 | TRBJ1-5 | . | TRBV7-9 | TGTGCCAGCAGCTTACAGGGGGTCGGACAGCCCCAGCATTTT | CASSLQGVGQPQHF
. | TRBJ1-1 | . | TRBV6-2/TRBV6-3 | TGTGCCAGCAGTTCAGTGACAATCACTGAAGCTTTCTTT | CASSSVTITEAFF
. | TRBJ2-1 | . | TRBV7-2 | TGTGCCAGCAGCTTAGGGGGGACTCCTACCAATGAGCAGTTCTTC | CASSLGGTPTNEQFF
. | TRBJ1-3 | . | TRBV30 | TGTGCCTGGGCCCTCGGAAACACCATATATTTT | CAWALGNTIYF
. | TRBJ1-1 | . | TRBV15 | TGTGCCACCAGCAGATCTCAGGGTATGAACACTGAAGCTTTCTTT | CATSRSQGMNTEAFF
. | TRBJ2-7 | . | TRBV10-3 | TGTGCCATCTTCCAGACAGGAACGAACGAGCAGTACTTC | CAIFQTGTNEQYF
. | TRBJ1-3 | . | TRBV6-5 | TGTGCCAGCGAGGGCATCGGGGACACCATATATTTT | CASEGIGDTIYF
TRBD2 | TRBJ2-2 | . | TRBV6-6 | TGTGCCACCCAGGAGCGGGAGGGAAACACCGGGGAGCTGTTTTTT | CATQEREGNTGELFF
TRBD2 | TRBJ2-1 | . | TRBV9 | TGTGCCAGCAGCGTCTCTAGCGGGTCGAGCTCCTACAATGAGCAGTTCTTC | CASSVSSGSSSYNEQFF
TRBD1 | TRBJ1-3 | many | TRBV7-9 | TGTGCCAGCAGCTTTGGACAGGGGGACGGAAACACCATATATTTT | CASSFGQGDGNTIYF
. | TRBJ1-2 | once | TRBV30 | TGTGCCTGGAGCCCCGGACAGAGCTATGGCTACACCTTC | CAWSPGQSYGYTF
. | TRBJ2-5 | . | TRBV5-1 | TGCGCCAGCAGCTACCCGGGGAGTGGAGAGACCCAGTACTTC | CASSYPGSGETQYF
. | TRBJ2-1 | . | TRBV7-2 | TGTGCCAGCAGCGCCCCACCCGGGGTTTACAATGAGCAGTTCTTC | CASSAPPGVYNEQFF
TRBD1 | TRBJ1-5 | . | TRBV24-1 | TGTGCCACCAGTGACCAGACAGGGTTAGGGCCCCAGCATTTT | CATSDQTGLGPQHF
. | TRBJ1-2 | . | TRBV6-5 | TGTGCCAGCAGTAGGGGGGGAGGGACGGATGGCTACACCTTC | CASSRGGGTDGYTF
. | TRBJ2-5 | . | TRBV4-2 | TGTGCCAGCAGCCAAGTGGTCGGTTACCAAGAGACCCAGTACTTC | CASSQVVGYQETQYF
TRBD2 | TRBJ2-5 | . | TRBV7-7 | TGTGCTAGCAGCCGCGGGAGGGTGTCCCAAGAGACCCAGTACTTC | CASSRGRVSQETQYF
. | TRBJ1-5 | . | TRBV7-2 | TGTGCCAGCAGCTCAGGCAGGGGATGGCAGCCCCAGCATTTT | CASSSGRGWQPQHF
. | TRBJ2-1 | . | TRBV12-5 | TGTGCTAGTGGTTTGGGGCCTGGAGTATTTTTGGATGAGCAGTTCTTC | CASGLGPGVFLDEQFF